This T cell receptor (beta chain) was recovered during a study of cytomegalovirus exposure and HLA in healthy donors. The study's findings and limits: As confirmed in vitro, three CMV-associated chains were specific for CMV antigens. TCR sequences were mostly rare, though some public TCRs occurred in many donors. Earlier results showed most TCR beta V segments being productive about 90% or about 30% of the time.

This CDR3 region has 14 residues. The germline gives CDR1 LNHDA, CDR2 SQIVND (reference sequence). V was trimmed by 7 bases and J by 10 bases, leaving 20 bases between them. This clone was seen more than once but under ten times. Its specificity is not known. It was with 60 Vbeta and 13 Jbeta primers that the PCR ran. The repertoire was sequenced with immunoSEQ multiplex PCR; TCRdb's copy has only in-frame clones and lacks some. This sample has roughly 72,000 clones, with around 77% found just once. Sequencing input: PBMCs. This sequence was found in a woman between 40 and 50 years old in good health and CMV-seropositive. The V call is TRBV19, the J call TRBJ1-5, with D maybe TRBD1 (5 bases). CDR3 protein: CASNGRDSEGPQHF. DNA of the CDR3: TGTGCCAGTAATGGGAGGGACTCTGAGGGACCCCAGCATTTT.